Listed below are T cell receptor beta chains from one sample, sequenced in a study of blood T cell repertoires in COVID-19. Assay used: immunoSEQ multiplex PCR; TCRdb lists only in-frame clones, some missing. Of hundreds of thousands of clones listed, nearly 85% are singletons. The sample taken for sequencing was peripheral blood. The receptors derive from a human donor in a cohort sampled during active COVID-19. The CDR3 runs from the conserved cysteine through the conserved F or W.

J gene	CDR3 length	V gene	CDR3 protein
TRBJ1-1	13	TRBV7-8	CASTTDRNTEAFF
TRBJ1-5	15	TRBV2	CASRVGAGENQPQHF
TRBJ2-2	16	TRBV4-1	CASSSPRREDTGELFF
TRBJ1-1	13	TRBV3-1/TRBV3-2	CASSQDLRREAFF
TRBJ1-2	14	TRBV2	CASSQEGGRYGYTF
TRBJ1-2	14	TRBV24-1	CATSPGTGPRGYTF
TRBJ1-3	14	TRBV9	CASSAGTGGNTIYF
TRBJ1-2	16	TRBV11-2	CASSSPSGRVDYGYTF
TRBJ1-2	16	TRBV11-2	CASSSLKTGTGDGYTF
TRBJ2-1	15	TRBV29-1	CSVSRTSGVYNEQFF
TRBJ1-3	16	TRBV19	CASTRQGIGSGNTIYF
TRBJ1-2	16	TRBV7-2	CASSLISGGGSYGYTF
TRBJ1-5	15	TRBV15	CATSRAPREDQPQHF
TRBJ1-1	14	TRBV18	CASSPRQMNTEAFF
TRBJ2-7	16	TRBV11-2	CASSTGSLSYSYEQYF
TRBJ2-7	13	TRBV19	CASGGQYTYEQYF
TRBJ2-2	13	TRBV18	CASSPQKDTPPFF
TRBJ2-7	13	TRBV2	CASKFFSSYEQYF
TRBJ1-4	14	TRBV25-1	CASSVGGFNEKLFF
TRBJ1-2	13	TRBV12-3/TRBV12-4	CASRPGGPYGYTF
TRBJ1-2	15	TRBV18	CASSPPGRANYGYTF
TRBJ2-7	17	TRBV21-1	CASSKEGVDRGLNEQYF
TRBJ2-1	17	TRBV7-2	CASSLGRSGGPYNEQFF
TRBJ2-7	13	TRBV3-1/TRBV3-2	CASSQAPAGEQYF
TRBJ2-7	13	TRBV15	CATSTYTGEEQYF
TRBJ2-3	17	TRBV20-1	CSASVGSAGGLTDTQYF
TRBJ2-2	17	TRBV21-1	CASSKVEGRVEHGELFF